This TCR beta chain was observed in a study of shared clonotypes between healthy human individuals. The authors divided CD4+ cells into CD45RA+ naive and CD45RA-negative memory subsets. V was clipped by 9 bases and J by 0 bases, with 17 bases between them. The V gene's germline CDR1 is LNHDA and CDR2 SQIVND (reference sequence). The CDR3 is 15 amino acids. The genomic DNA of each subset was split evenly across several immunoSEQ plates. Each PCR replicate from the sorted subsets contained around 0.2 ug DNA, which is 25,000 to 30,000 T cell genomes. Profiling relied on immunoSEQ multiplex PCR, and the TCRdb table lists in-frame clones only, not all of them. Seen here are more than 2 million clones, approximately 96% observed once, and the top ten hold roughly 0.13%.

The source of this sequence is a man in his late teens or twenties in good health. Sequenced sample: naive CD4+ T cells sorted from blood. Subset noted: CD45RA+ positively selected. The chain uses TRBV19 and TRBJ1-1; D ambiguous. The CDR3 protein is CASRNRAGLNTEAFF. DNA of the CDR3: TGTGCCAGCCGCAACCGGGCAGGATTGAACACTGAAGCTTTCTTT.